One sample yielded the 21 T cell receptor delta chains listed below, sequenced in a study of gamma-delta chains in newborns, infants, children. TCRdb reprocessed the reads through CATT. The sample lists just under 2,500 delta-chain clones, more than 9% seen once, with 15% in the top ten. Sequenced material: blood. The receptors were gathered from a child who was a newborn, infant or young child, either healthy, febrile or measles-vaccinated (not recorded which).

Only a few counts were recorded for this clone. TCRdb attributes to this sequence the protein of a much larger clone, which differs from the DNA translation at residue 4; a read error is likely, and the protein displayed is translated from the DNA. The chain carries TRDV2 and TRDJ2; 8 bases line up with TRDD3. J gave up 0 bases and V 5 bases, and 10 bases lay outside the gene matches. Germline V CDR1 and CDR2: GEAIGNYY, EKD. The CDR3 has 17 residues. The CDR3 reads CACALLGATSLTAQLFF. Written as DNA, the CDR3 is TGTGCCTGTGCCTTACTGGGGGCTACCTCTTTGACAGCACAACTCTTCTTT.

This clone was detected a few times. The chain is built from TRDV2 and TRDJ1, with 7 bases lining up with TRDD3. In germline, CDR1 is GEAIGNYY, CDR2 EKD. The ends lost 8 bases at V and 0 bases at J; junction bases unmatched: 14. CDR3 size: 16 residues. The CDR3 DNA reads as TGTGCCTCCCTCCTGGGGGCCGTCGCCTACACCGATAAACTCATCTTT. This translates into CASLLGAVAYTDKLIF.

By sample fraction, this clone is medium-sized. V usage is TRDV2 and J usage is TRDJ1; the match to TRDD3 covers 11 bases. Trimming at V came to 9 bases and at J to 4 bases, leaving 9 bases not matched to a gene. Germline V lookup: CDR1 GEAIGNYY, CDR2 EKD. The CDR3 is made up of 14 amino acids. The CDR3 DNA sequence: TGTGCCACCGGCCACTGGGGGATAGTCGATAAACTCATCTTT. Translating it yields CATGHWGIVDKLIF.

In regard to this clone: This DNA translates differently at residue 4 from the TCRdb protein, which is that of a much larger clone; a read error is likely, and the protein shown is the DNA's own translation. The CDR3 DNA follows: TGTGCTCTTAGGGAACTAGAGCCGGATAAACTCATCTTT. This codes for CALRELEPDKLIF. V is TRDV1 and J is TRDJ1; D is undetermined. The CDR3 sequence is 13 residues long. Germline V lookup: CDR1 TSWWSYY, CDR2 QGS.

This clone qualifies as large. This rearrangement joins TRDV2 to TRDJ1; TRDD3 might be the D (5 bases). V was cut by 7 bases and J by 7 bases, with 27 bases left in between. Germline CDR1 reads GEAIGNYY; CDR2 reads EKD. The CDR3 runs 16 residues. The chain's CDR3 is CACTYQGHSPWGKLIF. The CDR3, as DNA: TGTGCCTGCACTTACCAGGGGCATTCGCCATGGGGTAAACTCATCTTT.

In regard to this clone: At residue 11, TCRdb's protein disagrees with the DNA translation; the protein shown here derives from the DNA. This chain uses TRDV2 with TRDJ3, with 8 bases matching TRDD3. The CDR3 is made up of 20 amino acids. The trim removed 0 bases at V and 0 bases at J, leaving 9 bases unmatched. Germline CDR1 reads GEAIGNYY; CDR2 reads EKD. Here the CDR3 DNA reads TGTGCCTGTGACACCCTCCTACTGGGGGGATGCTCCTGGGACACCCGACAGATGTTTTTC. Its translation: CACDTLLLGGCSWDTRQMFF.

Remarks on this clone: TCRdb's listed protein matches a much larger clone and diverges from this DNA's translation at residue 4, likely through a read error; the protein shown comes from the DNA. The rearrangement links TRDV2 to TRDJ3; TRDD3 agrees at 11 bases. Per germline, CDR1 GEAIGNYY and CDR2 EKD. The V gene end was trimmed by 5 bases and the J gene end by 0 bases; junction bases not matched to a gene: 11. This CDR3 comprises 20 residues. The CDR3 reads CACASGWGIQSSWDTRQMFF. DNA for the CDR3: TGTGCCTGTGCCAGCGGCTGGGGGATACAAAGCTCCTGGGACACCCGACAGATGTTTTTC.

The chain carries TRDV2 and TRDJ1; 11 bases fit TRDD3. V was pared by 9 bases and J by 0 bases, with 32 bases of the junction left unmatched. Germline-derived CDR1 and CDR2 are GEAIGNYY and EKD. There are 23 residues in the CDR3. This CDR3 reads CATVGVPSSRLGDIPPYTDKLIF. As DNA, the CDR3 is TGTGCCACCGTCGGAGTACCTTCCTCTAGACTGGGGGATATTCCTCCGTACACCGATAAACTCATCTTT.

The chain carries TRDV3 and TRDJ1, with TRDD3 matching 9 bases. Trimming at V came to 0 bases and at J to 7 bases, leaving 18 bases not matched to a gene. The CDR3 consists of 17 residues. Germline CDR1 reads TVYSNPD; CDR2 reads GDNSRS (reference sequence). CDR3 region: CAFRTVLGEPRNRKLIF. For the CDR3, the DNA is TGTGCCTTTAGGACTGTACTGGGGGAACCTCGCAATCGTAAACTCATCTTT.

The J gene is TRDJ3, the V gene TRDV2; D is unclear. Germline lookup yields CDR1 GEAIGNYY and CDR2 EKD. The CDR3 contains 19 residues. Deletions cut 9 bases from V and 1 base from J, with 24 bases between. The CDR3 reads CATVNGYRRRSWDTRQMFF. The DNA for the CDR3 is TGTGCCACCGTCAACGGGTACCGCCGAAGATCCTGGGACACCCGACAGATGTTTTTC.

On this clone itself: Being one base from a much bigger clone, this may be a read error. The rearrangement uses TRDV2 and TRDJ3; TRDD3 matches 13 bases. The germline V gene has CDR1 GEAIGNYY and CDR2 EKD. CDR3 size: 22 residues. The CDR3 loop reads CACATVRTGGYGSSWDTRQMFF. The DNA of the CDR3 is TGTGCCTGTGCCACCGTTCGTACTGGGGGATACGGTAGCTCCTGGGACACCCGACAGATGTTTTTC.

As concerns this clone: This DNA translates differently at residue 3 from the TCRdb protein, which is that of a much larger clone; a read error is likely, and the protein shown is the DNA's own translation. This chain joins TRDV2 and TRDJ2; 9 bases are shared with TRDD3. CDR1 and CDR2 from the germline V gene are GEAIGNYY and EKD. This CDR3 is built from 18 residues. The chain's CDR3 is CASDGLGDPLALTAQLFF. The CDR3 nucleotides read TGTGCCAGTGACGGTCTGGGGGATCCTCTAGCTTTGACAGCACAACTCTTCTTT.

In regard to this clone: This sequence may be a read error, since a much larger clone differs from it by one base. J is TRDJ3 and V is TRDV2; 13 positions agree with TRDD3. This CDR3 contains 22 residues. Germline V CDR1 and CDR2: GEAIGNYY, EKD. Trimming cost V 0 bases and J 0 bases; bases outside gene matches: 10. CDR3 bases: TGTGCCTGTGACACCATTCGTACTGGGGGATACGGTAGCTCCTGGGACACCCGACAGATGTTTTTC. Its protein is CACDTIRTGGYGSSWDTRQMFF.

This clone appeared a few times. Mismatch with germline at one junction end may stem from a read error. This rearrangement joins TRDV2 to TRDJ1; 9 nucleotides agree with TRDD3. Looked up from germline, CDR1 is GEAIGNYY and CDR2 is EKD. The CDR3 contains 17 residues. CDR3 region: CARDALTGGTYTDKLIF. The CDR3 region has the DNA TGTGCCCGTGACGCCCTTACTGGGGGAACCTACACCGATAAACTCATCTTT.

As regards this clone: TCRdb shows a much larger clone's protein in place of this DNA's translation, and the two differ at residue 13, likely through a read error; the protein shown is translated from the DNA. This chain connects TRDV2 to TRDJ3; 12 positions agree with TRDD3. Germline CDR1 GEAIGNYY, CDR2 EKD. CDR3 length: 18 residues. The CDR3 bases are TGTGCCTGTGACACCCTGGGGGATACGTCCTGGGACGCCCGACAGATGTTTTTC. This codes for CACDTLGDTSWDARQMFF.

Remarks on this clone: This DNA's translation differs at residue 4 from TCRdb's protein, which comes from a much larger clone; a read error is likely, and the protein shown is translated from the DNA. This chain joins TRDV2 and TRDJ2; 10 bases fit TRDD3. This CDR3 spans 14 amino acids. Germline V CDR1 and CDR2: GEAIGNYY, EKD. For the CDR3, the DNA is TGTGCCTGTGCCACCTGGGGGATAACCGCACAACTCTTCTTT. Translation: CACATWGITAQLFF.

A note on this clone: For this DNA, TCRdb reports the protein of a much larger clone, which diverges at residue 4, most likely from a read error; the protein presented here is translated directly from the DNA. In DNA form, the CDR3 reads TGTGCCTGTAACACTTCCCCCGCGTACTGGCTACCGACTACAAGACTCATCTTT. Encoded protein: CACNTSPAYWLPTTRLIF. The chain has TRDV2 and TRDJ1; D may match TRDD2 or TRDD3 (5 bases each). CDR3 size: 18 residues. Germline values: CDR1 GEAIGNYY, CDR2 EKD.

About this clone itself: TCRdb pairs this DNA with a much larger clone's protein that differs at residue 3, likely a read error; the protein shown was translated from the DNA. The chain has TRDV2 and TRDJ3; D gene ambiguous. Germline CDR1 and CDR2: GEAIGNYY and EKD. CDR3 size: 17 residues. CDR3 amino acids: CAGDSAGSPWDTRQMFF. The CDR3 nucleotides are TGTGCCGGTGACTCCGCCGGATCCCCCTGGGACACCCGACAGATGTTTTTC.

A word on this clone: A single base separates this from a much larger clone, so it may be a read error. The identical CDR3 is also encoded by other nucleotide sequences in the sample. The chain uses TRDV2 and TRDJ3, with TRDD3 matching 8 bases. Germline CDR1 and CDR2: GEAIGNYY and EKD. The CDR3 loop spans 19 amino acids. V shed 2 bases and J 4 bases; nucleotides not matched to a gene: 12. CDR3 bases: TGTGCCTGTGACATACTGGGGGGTACGAGCTCGTGGGACACCCGACAGATGTTTTTC. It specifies CACDILGGTSSWDTRQMFF.

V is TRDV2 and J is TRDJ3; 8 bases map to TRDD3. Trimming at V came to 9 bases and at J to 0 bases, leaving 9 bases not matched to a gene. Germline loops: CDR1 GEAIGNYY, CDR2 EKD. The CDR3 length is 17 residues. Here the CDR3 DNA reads TGTGCCATACTGGGGGCTACCCTCTCCTGGGACACCCGACAGATGTTTTTC. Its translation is CAILGATLSWDTRQMFF.

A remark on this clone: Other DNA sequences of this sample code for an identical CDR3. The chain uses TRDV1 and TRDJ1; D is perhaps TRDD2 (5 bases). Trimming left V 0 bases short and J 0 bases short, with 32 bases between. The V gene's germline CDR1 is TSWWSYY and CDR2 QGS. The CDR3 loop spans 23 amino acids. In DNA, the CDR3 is TGTGCTCTTGGGGAACTCGGTTACGCCCACAGGGCTTATCCTATTTTCTACACCGATAAACTCATCTTT. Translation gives CALGELGYAHRAYPIFYTDKLIF.